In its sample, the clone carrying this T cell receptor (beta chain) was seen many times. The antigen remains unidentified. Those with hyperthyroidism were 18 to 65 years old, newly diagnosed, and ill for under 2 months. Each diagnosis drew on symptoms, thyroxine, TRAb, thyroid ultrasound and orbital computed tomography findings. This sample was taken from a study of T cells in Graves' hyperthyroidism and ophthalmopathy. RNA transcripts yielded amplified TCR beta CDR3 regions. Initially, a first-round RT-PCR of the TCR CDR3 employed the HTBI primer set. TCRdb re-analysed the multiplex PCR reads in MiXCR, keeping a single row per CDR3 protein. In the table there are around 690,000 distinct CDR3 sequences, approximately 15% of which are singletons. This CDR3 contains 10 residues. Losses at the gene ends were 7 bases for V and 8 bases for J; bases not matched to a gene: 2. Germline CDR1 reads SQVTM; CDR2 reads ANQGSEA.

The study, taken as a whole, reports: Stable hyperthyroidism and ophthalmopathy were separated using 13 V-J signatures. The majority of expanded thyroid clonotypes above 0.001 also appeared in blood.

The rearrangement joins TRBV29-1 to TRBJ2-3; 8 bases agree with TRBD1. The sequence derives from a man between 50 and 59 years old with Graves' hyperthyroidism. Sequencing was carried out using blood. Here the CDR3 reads CSATGGTQYF. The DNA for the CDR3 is TGCAGCGCCACAGGGGGTACGCAGTATTTT.